These 2 T cell receptor beta chains came from one sample sequenced in a study of shared clonotypes between healthy human individuals. Profiled with immunoSEQ multiplex PCR; TCRdb holds only in-frame clones, not every one. The top ten clones hold roughly 0.13% of a sample with under 2,500,000 clones, under 97% of them seen once. Material: naive CD4+ T cells sorted from blood. Specified subset: CD45RA+ positively selected. The receptors were gathered from a man younger than 35 in good health.

In the case of this clone: The sample carries other DNA sequences with the same CDR3. The chain employs TRBV15 and TRBJ2-2; unclear D gene. This CDR3 has 13 residues. Germline V gives CDR1 LNHNV, CDR2 YYDKDF (reference sequence). Trimming left V 0 bases short and J 5 bases short, with 4 bases between. CDR3 amino acids: CATSRDRTGELFF. CDR3 bases: TGTGCCACCAGCAGAGATCGGACCGGGGAGCTGTTTTTT.

A single count supports this clone. V is TRBV7-9 and J is TRBJ1-2, with 10 bases fitting TRBD1. There are 15 residues in the CDR3. After removal of 3 bases from V and 2 bases from J, the junction contained 3 bases not matched to a gene. Germline V lookup: CDR1 SEHNR, CDR2 FQNEAQ (reference sequence). The CDR3 region has the DNA TGTGCCAGCAGCTTCGGACAGGGGGGGAACTATGGCTACACCTTC. Protein product: CASSFGQGGNYGYTF.